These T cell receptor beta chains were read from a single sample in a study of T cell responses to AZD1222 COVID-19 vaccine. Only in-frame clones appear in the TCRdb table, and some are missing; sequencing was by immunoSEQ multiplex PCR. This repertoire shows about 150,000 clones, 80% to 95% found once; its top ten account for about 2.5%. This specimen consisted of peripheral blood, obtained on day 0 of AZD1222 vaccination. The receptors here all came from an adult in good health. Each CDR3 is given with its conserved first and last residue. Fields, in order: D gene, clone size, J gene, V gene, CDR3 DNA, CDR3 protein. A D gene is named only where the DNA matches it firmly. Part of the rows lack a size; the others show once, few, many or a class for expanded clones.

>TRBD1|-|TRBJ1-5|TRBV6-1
TGTGCCAGCAGTGACACAGGGGGCATGAGCAATCAGCCCCAGCATTTT
CASSDTGGMSNQPQHF
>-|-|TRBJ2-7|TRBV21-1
TGTGCCAGCAGCAGACGCGGGACAGGGCTGTGGTATTCCTCCTACGAGCAGTACTTC
CASSRRGTGLWYSSYEQYF
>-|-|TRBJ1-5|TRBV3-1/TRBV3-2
TGTGCCAGCAGCCAAGATTCGGCCGGGGGGGGACAGCCCCAGCATTTT
CASSQDSAGGGQPQHF
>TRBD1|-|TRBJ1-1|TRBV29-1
TGCAGCGTTGAAACAGGGGGCACTGAAGCTTTCTTT
CSVETGGTEAFF
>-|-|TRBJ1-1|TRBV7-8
TGTGCCAGCAGCTTAGGATCGGGGGGGCCGAGGAACACTGAAGCTTTCTTT
CASSLGSGGPRNTEAFF
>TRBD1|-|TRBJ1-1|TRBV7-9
TGTGCCAGCAGCAAAGGACAGGGGGAAGTTCGAGCTTTCTTT
CASSKGQGEVRAFF
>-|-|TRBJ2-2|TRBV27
TGTGCCAGCACTCTCGGGGGGCCGAACACCGGGGAGCTGTTTTTT
CASTLGGPNTGELFF
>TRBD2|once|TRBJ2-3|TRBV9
TGTGCCAGCAGCATCGGGACTAGCGGGGGGATAGATACGCAGTATTTT
CASSIGTSGGIDTQYF
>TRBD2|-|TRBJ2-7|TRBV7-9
TGTGCCAGCAGCCTTTCTAGCGGCTCCTACGAGCAGTACTTC
CASSLSSGSYEQYF
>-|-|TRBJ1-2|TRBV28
TGTGCCAGCAGCCCCGGGACACTAGGCTACACCTTC
CASSPGTLGYTF
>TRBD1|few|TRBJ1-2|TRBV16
TGTGCCAGCAGCCAATCAGGGAGACAGGGGGATGGCTACACCTTC
CASSQSGRQGDGYTF
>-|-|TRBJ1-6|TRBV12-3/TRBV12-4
TGTGCCAGCAGCCTACCCGGTCGGGCAGTCCTCCACTTT
CASSLPGRAVLHF
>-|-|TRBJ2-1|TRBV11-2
TGTGCCAGCAGCTCCCGACTGGCGGGATTATACAATGAGCAGTTCTTC
CASSSRLAGLYNEQFF
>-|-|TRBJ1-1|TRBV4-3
TGCGCCAGCAGCCAACACAGGGTTAACACTGAAGCTTTCTTT
CASSQHRVNTEAFF
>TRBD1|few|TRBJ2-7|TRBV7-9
TGTGCCAGCAGCTTAGCGCGGGGACAGGGGGGTGTCGAGCAGTACTTC
CASSLARGQGGVEQYF
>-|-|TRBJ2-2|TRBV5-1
TGCGCCAGCAGCTCCACGCAGACAACCGGGGAGCTGTTTTTT
CASSSTQTTGELFF
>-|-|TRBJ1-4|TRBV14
TGTGCCAGCAGCCAAGATCGTCTCGGAGGGGGAAAACTGTTTTTT
CASSQDRLGGGKLFF
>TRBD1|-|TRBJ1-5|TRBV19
TGTGCCAGTAGACACCGGGACAGCCATCAGCCCCAGCATTTT
CASRHRDSHQPQHF
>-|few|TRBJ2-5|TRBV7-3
TGTGCCAGCAGCCGCCTAGGATGGGGGCAAGAGACCCAGTACTTC
CASSRLGWGQETQYF
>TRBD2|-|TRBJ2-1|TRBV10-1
TGCGCCAGCAGTGCTAGCGGGAACAATGAGCAGTTCTTC
CASSASGNNEQFF
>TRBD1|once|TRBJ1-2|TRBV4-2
TGTGCCAGCAGCCAAAGCGACAGGGATTGGACGGGCTACACCTTC
CASSQSDRDWTGYTF
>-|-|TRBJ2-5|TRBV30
TGTGCCTGGAGTGTAAAAGCGACGGAGACCCAGTACTTC
CAWSVKATETQYF
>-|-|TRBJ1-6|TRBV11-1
TGTGCCAGCAGCGGAACAGGGTACGCCTATAATTCACCCCTCCACTTT
CASSGTGYAYNSPLHF
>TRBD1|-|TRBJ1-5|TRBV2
TGTGCCAGCAACAGGGGGCTGGTAAGCAATCAGCCCCAGCATTTT
CASNRGLVSNQPQHF
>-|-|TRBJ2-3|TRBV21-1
TGTGCCAGCAGCAAATTTGGGACAGAACTCACAGATACGCAGTATTTT
CASSKFGTELTDTQYF
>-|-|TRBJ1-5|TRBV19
TGTGCCAGTAGTATAGCGGTGGGAAGCAATCAGCCCCAGCATTTT
CASSIAVGSNQPQHF
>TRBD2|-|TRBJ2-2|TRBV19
TGTGCCAGTAGTATCTGGGCGGGGGGAAACACCGGGGAGCTGTTTTTT
CASSIWAGGNTGELFF
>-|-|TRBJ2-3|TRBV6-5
TGTGCCAGCAGTTACTCCGGGAGCACAGATACGCAGTATTTT
CASSYSGSTDTQYF
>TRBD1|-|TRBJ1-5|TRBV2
TGTGCCAGGCTAAGACAGGGAATGAGCAATCAGCCCCAGCATTTT
CARLRQGMSNQPQHF
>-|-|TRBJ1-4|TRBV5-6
TGTGCCAGCAATCTGGGTCAGGGTTTCGGAAAACTGTTTTTT
CASNLGQGFGKLFF
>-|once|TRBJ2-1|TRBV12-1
TGTGCCAGCAGCTGCCGCAGTTGTGACCCACTAGCGGGAGCCGGACGGGATGAGCAGTTCTTC
CASSCRSCDPLAGAGRDEQFF